Below, 10 T cell receptor beta chains from the same sample are listed, as sequenced in a study of blood T cell repertoires in COVID-19. Assay: immunoSEQ multiplex PCR; the TCRdb copy retains only in-frame clones and omits some. The table has almost 300,000 clones, roughly 91% seen once. The sample was peripheral blood. These receptors were taken from a woman between 25 and 40 years old with COVID-19, enrolled during active disease.

This clone was seen only once. The V and J genes are TRBV28 and TRBJ1-1; D is unresolved. The CDR3 has 13 residues. Trimming took off 7 bases at V and 5 bases at J, with 14 bases between the two ends. CDR1 MDHEN and CDR2 SYDVKM come from the germline V gene. The CDR3 sequence is CASTGMPRTEAFF. In DNA form, the CDR3 reads TGTGCCAGCACCGGGATGCCTCGAACTGAAGCTTTCTTT.

The chain has TRBV6-5 and TRBJ2-5; TRBD2 matches at 10 bases. This CDR3 has 14 amino acids. With 8 bases clipped from V and 4 bases from J, the junction kept 7 bases outside the gene matches. CDR1 and CDR2 from the germline V gene are MNHEY and SVGAGI. CDR3 sequence: CASVSGGAGETQYF. The CDR3 DNA reads as TGTGCCAGCGTAAGCGGGGGGGCCGGAGAGACCCAGTACTTC.

This chain uses TRBV14 with TRBJ2-5; TRBD1 might be the D (5 bases). Between the trimmed V and J ends, which lost 2 bases and 2 bases, there was a span of 9 bases. Germline values: CDR1 SGHDN, CDR2 FVKESK. The CDR3 runs 14 residues. The CDR3 is CASSQYRSQETQYF. CDR3 in DNA: TGTGCCAGCAGCCAATACAGGTCTCAAGAGACCCAGTACTTC.

This clone was seen just once. J is TRBJ2-5 and V is TRBV6-5; D possibly corresponds to TRBD1 (6 bases). The CDR3 contains 13 residues. Germline V gives CDR1 MNHEY, CDR2 SVGAGI. Trimming removed 4 bases at V and 5 bases at J, with 11 bases between. Here the CDR3 DNA reads TGTGCCAGCAGTTTCACAGGGTTGGAGACCCAGTACTTC. Residues: CASSFTGLETQYF.

The chain uses TRBV10-2 and TRBJ1-6, with a weak D call TRBD1 (6 bases). The V end lost 3 bases, the J end lost 10 bases, and 13 bases lay between the germline ends. Germline V lookup: CDR1 WSHSY, CDR2 SAAADI. CDR3 length: 14 residues. The CDR3 DNA sequence: TGCGCCAGCAGTGATCAGGGGATTTGGTCACCCCTCCACTTT. This codes for CASSDQGIWSPLHF.

The chain uses TRBV5-4 and TRBJ2-5; 7 bases align to TRBD1. From germline, CDR1 is SGHNT and CDR2 YYREEE (reference sequence). V lost 4 bases, J lost 1 base, and 4 bases stayed unmatched. The CDR3 totals 14 residues. The CDR3 loop reads CASSLGQTQETQYF. CDR3 in DNA: TGTGCCAGCAGCCTGGGACAGACCCAAGAGACCCAGTACTTC.

The chain has TRBV25-1 and TRBJ2-4, with D possibly matching TRBD1 (7 bases). V lost 3 bases and J lost 0, with 12 bases in between. Germline V gene data show CDR1 as MGHDK and CDR2 as SYGVNS. The CDR3 sequence is 16 residues long. This chain's CDR3 is CASSEAGGLAKNIQYF. CDR3 in DNA: TGTGCCAGCAGTGAGGCAGGGGGGCTAGCCAAAAACATTCAGTACTTC.

The chain has TRBV14 and TRBJ2-7, with 9 bases aligning to TRBD1. Germline V lookup: CDR1 SGHDN, CDR2 FVKESK. V lost 4 bases and J lost 4; bases outside the gene matches: 8. This CDR3 has 15 residues. In DNA form, the CDR3 reads TGTGCCAGCAGCCGACCGGGACAGGGTTTTTACGAGCAGTACTTC. It codes for CASSRPGQGFYEQYF.

The V and J genes are TRBV6-5 and TRBJ1-2; D unclear. The CDR3 spans 14 residues. Per germline, CDR1 MNHEY and CDR2 SVGAGI. V was cut by 6 bases and J by 0 bases, with 11 bases left in between. The CDR3 sequence is CASRNHGTNYGYTF. CDR3 sequence (DNA): TGTGCCAGCAGGAACCACGGGACTAACTATGGCTACACCTTC.

The chain carries TRBV12-3 or TRBV12-4 and TRBJ2-3; the match to TRBD2 covers 8 bases. CDR3 length equals 13 residues. Germline trimming cut 11 bases from V and 1 base from J; bases unmatched to any gene: 5. The CDR3 DNA follows: TGTGCCTCACGTAGCGGGGGCACAGATACGCAGTATTTT. Translated: CASRSGGTDTQYF.